The rows below give T cell receptor beta chains drawn from one sample of a study of control samples from healthy donors and cancer patients. Repertoires were generated with immunoSEQ multiplex PCR, while TCRdb's copy carries only in-frame clones and drops some. Of roughly 74,000 clones in the sample, about 93% were seen once. The source material was blood. The source of these receptors is a young woman in good health. CDR3s include the opening cysteine and the closing phenylalanine or tryptophan. The D gene is left open where the match is weak. Not every row has a clone size; where given, it reads once, few, many or a size class.

d_gene: -
j_gene: TRBJ1-2
v_gene: TRBV4-3
abundance: -
CDR3nt: TGCGCCAGCAGCCAAGGAGTCGTTCGGCAGGGCTATGGCTACACCTTC
CDR3aa: CASSQGVVRQGYGYTF

d_gene: -
j_gene: TRBJ1-2
v_gene: TRBV27
abundance: -
CDR3nt: TGTGCCAGCAGTTTTAGAGGGAATGGCTACACCTTC
CDR3aa: CASSFRGNGYTF

d_gene: TRBD2
j_gene: TRBJ2-5
v_gene: TRBV11-3
abundance: once
CDR3nt: TGTGCCAGCAGCCTACGGGGGGGGGCCGAGACCCAGTACTTC
CDR3aa: CASSLRGGAETQYF

d_gene: -
j_gene: TRBJ2-7
v_gene: TRBV5-1
abundance: once
CDR3nt: TGCGCCAGCAGCAACACCGTGGGGAACGAGCAGTACTTC
CDR3aa: CASSNTVGNEQYF

d_gene: -
j_gene: TRBJ1-2
v_gene: TRBV9
abundance: once
CDR3nt: TGTGCCAGCAGCGTAGGGGGACTCAACTATGGCTACACCTTC
CDR3aa: CASSVGGLNYGYTF

d_gene: -
j_gene: TRBJ1-5
v_gene: TRBV5-1
abundance: -
CDR3nt: TGCGCCAGCAGCTGGGGACCTGGGGTTAGGGGCAATCAGCCCCAGCATTTT
CDR3aa: CASSWGPGVRGNQPQHF

d_gene: -
j_gene: TRBJ2-5
v_gene: TRBV6-2/TRBV6-3
abundance: -
CDR3nt: TGTGCCAGCAGTTATGGGGCAGGGGGGTCCCGGACCCAGTACTTC
CDR3aa: CASSYGAGGSRTQYF

d_gene: TRBD1
j_gene: TRBJ1-6
v_gene: TRBV28
abundance: once
CDR3nt: TGTGCCAGCAGCCGACCGACAGGGCAGTCTTCACCCCTCCACTTT
CDR3aa: CASSRPTGQSSPLHF

d_gene: -
j_gene: TRBJ2-5
v_gene: TRBV5-6
abundance: -
CDR3nt: TGTGCCAGCAGCTTTAGTAGTGCGGATGGGCACCAAGAGACCCAGTACTTC
CDR3aa: CASSFSSADGHQETQYF

d_gene: TRBD1
j_gene: TRBJ1-5
v_gene: TRBV28
abundance: -
CDR3nt: TGTGCCAGCAGGGAGGGGGCGCAGCCCCAGCATTTT
CDR3aa: CASREGAQPQHF

d_gene: TRBD1
j_gene: TRBJ2-7
v_gene: TRBV19
abundance: -
CDR3nt: TGTGCCAGTAGTCCAGGGGGCATATACGAGCAGTACTTC
CDR3aa: CASSPGGIYEQYF

d_gene: -
j_gene: TRBJ1-1
v_gene: TRBV19
abundance: -
CDR3nt: TGTGCCACTCTGCCGGGGGGAGGGATGAACACTGAAGCTTTCTTT
CDR3aa: CATLPGGGMNTEAFF